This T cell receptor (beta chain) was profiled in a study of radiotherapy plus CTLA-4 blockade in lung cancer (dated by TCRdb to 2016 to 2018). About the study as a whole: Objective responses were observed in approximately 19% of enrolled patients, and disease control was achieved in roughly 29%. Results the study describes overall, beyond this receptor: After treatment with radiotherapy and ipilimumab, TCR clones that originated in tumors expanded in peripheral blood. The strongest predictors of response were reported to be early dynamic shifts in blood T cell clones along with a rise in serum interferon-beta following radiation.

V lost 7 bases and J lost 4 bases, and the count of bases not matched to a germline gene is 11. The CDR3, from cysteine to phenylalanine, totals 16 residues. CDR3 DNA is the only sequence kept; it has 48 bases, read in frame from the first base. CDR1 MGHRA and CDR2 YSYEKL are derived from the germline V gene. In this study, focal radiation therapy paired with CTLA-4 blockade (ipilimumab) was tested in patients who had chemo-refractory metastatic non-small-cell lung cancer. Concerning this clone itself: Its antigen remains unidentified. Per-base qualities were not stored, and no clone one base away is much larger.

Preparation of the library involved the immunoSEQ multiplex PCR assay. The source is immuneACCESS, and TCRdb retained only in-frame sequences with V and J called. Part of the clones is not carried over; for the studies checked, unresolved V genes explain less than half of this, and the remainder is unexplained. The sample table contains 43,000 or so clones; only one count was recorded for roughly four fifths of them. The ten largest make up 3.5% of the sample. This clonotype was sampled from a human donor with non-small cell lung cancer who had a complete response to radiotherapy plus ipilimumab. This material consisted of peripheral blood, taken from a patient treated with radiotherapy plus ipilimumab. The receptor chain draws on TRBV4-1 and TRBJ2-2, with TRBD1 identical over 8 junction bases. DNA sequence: TGCGCCAGCACCGGGACAGGCCGGAGTTTCACCGGGGAGCTGTTTTTT. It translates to CASTGTGRSFTGELFF.